This T cell receptor beta chain was sequenced in a study of cytomegalovirus exposure and HLA in healthy donors. Trimming took 7 bases from V and 6 from J; bases not matched to a gene: 10. This CDR3 comprises 16 residues. Germline values: CDR1 SGHTA, CDR2 FQGTGA. Notes on the study in general: The listing of roughly 160 TCR beta chains classed them as cytomegalovirus-associated. Within an earlier analysis, most TCR beta V segments proved productive either about 90% or about 30% of the time.

Worth noting for this clone: The antigen is not known.

13 Jbeta primers and 60 Vbeta primers were used for the PCR. Measured with immunoSEQ multiplex PCR; TCRdb has only the in-frame clones, and not every one. The sample includes roughly 120,000 clones, nearly 75% of them seen just once. Sequencing was performed on PBMCs. This receptor was identified in a man younger than 45 in good health and CMV-seropositive. This sequence joins TRBV7-3 and TRBJ2-1; 12 positions match TRBD2. CDR3 nucleotides: TGTGCCAGCACGGCTAGCGGGGGGGCCGGCCTCAATGAGCAGTTCTTC. This gives the protein CASTASGGAGLNEQFF. The complete variable domain, with remaining parts taken from reference TRBV7-3 and TRBJ2-1, reads GAGVSQTPSNKVTEKGKYVELRCDPISGHTALYWYRQSLGQGPEFLIYFQGTGAADDSGLPNDRFFAVRPEGSVSTLKIQRTERGDSAVYLCASTASGGAGLNEQFFGPGTRLTVL.